This entry concerns a single T cell receptor (beta chain). The antigen remains undetermined. CDR3 size: 12 residues. Germline loops: CDR1 LGHDT, CDR2 YNNKEL (reference sequence). V was pared by 5 bases and J by 3 bases, with 4 bases between. This sample is part of a study of Ad26.COV2.S vaccination and SARS-CoV-2 variants. Study-wide background: Into the muscle, Ad26.COV2.S was dosed once or twice, 56 days apart. The study's findings and limits: Spike-specific TCR breadth in vaccine recipients exceeded that seen in placebo recipients. Whether participants received vaccine or placebo, their non-spike TCR breadth was similar.

The data were produced by immunoSEQ multiplex PCR, yet TCRdb's version contains in-frame clones alone and is incomplete. The sample carries about 440,000 clones, 80% to 95% recorded once. Sample treatment: about 20 received Ad26.COV2.S at low or high dose, single or two shots; about 5 received placebo; per-sample allocation not given. Sampling was performed 63 days after the first vaccine or placebo injection. In Boston, an adult donor aged 18-55 years took part. Source: peripheral blood, taken in a trial of Ad26.COV2.S vaccine versus placebo. The V and J genes are TRBV3-1 (or the pseudogene TRBV3-2) and TRBJ2-2; D call uncertain. The origin of this receptor is a person between 18 and 65 years old who received the Ad26.COV2.S COVID-19 vaccine or a placebo. The CDR3 sequence is CASSFYTGELFF. CDR3 DNA sequence: TGTGCCAGCAGCTTTTACACCGGGGAGCTGTTTTTT.